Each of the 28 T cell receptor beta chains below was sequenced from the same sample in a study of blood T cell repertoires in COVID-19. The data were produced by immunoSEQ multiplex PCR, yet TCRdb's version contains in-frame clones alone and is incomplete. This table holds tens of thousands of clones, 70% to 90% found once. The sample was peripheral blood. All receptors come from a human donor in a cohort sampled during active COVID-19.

CDR3 sequence: CASSRDTGGEKLFF. In DNA form, the CDR3 reads TGTGCCAGCAGTCGGGACACTGGGGGCGAAAAACTGTTTTTT. J is TRBJ1-4 and V is TRBV28; TRBD1 might be the D (6 bases). The length of the CDR3 is 14 residues. Germline CDR1 MDHEN, CDR2 SYDVKM. V shed 5 bases and J shed 8 bases, with 15 bases lying between them. Full variable domain (outside the CDR3, taken from reference TRBV28 and TRBJ1-4): DVKVTQSSRYLVKRTGEKVFLECVQDMDHENMFWYRQDPGLGLRLIYFSYDVKMKEKGDIPEGYSVSREKKERFSLILESASTNQTSMYLCASSRDTGGEKLFFGSGTQLSVL.

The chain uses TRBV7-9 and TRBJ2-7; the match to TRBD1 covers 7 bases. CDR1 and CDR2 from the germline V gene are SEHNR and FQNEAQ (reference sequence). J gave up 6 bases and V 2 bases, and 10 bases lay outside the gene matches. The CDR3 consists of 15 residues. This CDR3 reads CASSLTGTPGGEQYF. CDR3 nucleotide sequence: TGTGCCAGCAGCTTAACAGGAACCCCAGGGGGCGAGCAGTACTTC. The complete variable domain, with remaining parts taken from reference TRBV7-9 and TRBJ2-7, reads DTGVSQNPRHKITKRGQNVTFRCDPISEHNRLYWYRQTLGQGPEFLTYFQNEAQLEKSRLLSDRFSAERPKGSFSTLEIQRTEQGDSAMYLCASSLTGTPGGEQYFGPGTRLTVT.

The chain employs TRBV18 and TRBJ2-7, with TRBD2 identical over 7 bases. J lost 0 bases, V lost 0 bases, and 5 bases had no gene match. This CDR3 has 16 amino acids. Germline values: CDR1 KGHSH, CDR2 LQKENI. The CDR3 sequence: CASSPPNSGASYEQYF. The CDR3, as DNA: TGTGCCAGCTCACCACCGAACAGCGGGGCCTCCTACGAGCAGTACTTC. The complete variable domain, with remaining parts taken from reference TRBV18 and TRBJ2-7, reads NAGVMQNPRHLVRRRGQEARLRCSPMKGHSHVYWYRQLPEEGLKFMVYLQKENIIDESGMPKERFSAEFPKEGPSILRIQQVVRGDSAAYFCASSPPNSGASYEQYFGPGTRLTVT.

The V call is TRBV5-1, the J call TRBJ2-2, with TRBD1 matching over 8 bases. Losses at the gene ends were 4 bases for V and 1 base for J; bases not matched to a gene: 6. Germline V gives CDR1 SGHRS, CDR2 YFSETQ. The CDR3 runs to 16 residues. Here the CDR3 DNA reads TGCGCCAGCAGCCACCTGGGACAGGAGAACACCGGGGAGCTGTTTTTT. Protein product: CASSHLGQENTGELFF.

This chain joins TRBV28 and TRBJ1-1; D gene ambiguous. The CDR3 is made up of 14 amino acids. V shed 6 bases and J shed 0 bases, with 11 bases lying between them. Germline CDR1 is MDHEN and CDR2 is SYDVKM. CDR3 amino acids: CASSRRRVNTEAFF. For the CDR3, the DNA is TGTGCCAGCAGCCGTAGGCGGGTGAACACTGAAGCTTTCTTT.

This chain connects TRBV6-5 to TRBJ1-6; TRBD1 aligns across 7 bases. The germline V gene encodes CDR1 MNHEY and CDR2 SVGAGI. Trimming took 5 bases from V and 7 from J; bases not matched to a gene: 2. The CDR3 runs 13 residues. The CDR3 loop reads CASSRDRNSPLHF. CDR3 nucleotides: TGTGCCAGCAGTAGGGACAGAAATTCACCCCTCCACTTT.

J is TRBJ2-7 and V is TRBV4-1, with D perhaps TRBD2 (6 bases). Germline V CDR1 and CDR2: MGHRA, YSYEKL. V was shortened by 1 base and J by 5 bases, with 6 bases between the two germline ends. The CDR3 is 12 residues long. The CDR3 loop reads CASSQGGDEQYF. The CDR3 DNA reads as TGCGCCAGCAGCCAAGGGGGGGACGAGCAGTACTTC.

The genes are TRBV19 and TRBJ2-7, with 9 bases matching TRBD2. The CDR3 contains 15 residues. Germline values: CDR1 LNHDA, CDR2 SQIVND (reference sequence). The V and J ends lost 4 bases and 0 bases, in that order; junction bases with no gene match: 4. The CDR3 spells CASSTTSGFSYEQYF. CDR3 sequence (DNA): TGTGCCAGTAGTACGACTAGCGGATTCTCCTACGAGCAGTACTTC.

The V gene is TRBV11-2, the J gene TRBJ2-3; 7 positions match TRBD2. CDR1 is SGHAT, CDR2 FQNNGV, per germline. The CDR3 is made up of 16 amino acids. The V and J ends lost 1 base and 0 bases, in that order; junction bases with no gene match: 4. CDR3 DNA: TGTGCCAGCAGCTTAGTTGGAGCGGGGAGCACAGATACGCAGTATTTT. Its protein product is CASSLVGAGSTDTQYF.

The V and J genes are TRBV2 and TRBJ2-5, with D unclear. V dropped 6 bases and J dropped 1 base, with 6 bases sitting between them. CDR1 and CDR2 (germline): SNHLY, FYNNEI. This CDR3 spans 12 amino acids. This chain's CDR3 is CASRQLQETQYF. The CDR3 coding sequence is TGTGCCAGCAGGCAACTCCAAGAGACCCAGTACTTC.

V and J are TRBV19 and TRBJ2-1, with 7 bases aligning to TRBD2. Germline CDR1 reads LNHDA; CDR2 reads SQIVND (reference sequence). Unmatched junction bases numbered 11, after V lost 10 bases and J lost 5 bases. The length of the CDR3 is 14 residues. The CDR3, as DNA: TGTGCCACCCAGAGGCGGGAGATTAACAATGAGCAGTTCTTC. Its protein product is CATQRREINNEQFF.

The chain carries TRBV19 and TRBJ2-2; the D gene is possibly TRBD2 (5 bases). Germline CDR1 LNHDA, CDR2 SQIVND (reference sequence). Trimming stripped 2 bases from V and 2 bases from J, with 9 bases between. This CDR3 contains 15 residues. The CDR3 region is CASSIKTINTGELFF. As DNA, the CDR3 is TGTGCCAGTAGTATAAAGACTATAAACACCGGGGAGCTGTTTTTT.

CDR3 DNA sequence: TGCAGCGTGGATCATAGCGGTTCTAGCACAGATACGCAGTATTTT. Residues: CSVDHSGSSTDTQYF. The genes are TRBV29-1 and TRBJ2-3; a possible D gene is TRBD2 (6 bases). Germline V lookup: CDR1 SQVTM, CDR2 ANQGSEA. CDR3 size: 15 residues. V was cut by 6 bases and J by 0 bases, with 16 bases left in between.

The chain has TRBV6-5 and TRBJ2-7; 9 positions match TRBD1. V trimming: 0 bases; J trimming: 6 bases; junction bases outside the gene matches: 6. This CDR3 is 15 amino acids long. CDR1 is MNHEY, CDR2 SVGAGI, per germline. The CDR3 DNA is TGTGCCAGCAGTTACTCTGGGACAGGGCCCCTCGAGCAGTACTTC. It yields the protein CASSYSGTGPLEQYF.

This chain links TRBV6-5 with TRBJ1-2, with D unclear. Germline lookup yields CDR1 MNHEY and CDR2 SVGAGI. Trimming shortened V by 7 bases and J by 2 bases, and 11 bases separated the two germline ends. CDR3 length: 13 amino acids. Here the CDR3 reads CASKRTENYGYTF. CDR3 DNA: TGTGCCAGCAAGAGGACTGAAAACTATGGCTACACCTTC.

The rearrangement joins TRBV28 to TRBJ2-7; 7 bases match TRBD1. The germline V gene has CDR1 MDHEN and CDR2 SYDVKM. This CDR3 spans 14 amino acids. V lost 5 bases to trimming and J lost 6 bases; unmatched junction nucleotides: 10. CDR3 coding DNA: TGTGCCAGCAGTCACCGCCGACAGGGTTTCGAGCAGTACTTC. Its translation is CASSHRRQGFEQYF.

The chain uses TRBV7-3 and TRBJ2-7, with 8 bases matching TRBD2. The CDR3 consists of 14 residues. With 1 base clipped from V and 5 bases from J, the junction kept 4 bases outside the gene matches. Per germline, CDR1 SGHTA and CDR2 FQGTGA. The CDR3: CASSLNGRGNEQYF. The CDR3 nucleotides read TGTGCCAGCAGCTTAAACGGGAGGGGGAACGAGCAGTACTTC.

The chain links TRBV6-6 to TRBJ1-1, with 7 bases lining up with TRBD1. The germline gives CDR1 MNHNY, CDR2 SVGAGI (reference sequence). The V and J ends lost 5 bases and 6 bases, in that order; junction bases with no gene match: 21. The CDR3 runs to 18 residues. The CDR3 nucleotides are TGTGCCAGCAGTCCCTCGAAAGGGGGCGCGGGTTATTTCGCTGAAGCTTTCTTT. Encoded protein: CASSPSKGGAGYFAEAFF.

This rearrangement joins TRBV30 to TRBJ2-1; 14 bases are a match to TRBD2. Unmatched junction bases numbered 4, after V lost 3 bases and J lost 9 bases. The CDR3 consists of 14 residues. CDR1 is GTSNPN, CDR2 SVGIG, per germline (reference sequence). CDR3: CAWSPGLAGVEQFF. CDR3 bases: TGTGCCTGGAGCCCGGGACTAGCGGGAGTTGAGCAGTTCTTC.

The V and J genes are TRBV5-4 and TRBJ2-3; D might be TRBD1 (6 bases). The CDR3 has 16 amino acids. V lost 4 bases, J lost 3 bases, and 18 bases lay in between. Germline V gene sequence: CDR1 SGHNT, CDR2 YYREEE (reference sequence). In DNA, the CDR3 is TGTGCCAGCAGCAGAGAACTAAGGGGGTGGACAGATACGCAGTATTTT. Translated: CASSRELRGWTDTQYF. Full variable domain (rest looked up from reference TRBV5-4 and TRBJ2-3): ETGVTQSPTHLIKTRGQQVTLRCSSQSGHNTVSWYQQALGQGPQFIFQYYREEENGRGNFPPRFSGLQFPNYSSELNVNALELDDSALYLCASSRELRGWTDTQYFGPGTRLTVL.

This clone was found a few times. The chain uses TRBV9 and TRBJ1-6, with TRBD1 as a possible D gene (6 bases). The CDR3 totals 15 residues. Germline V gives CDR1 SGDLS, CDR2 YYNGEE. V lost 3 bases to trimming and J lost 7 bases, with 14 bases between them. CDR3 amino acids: CASSATGLGNSPLHF. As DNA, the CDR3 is TGTGCCAGCAGCGCGACAGGCCTTGGGAATTCACCCCTCCACTTT.

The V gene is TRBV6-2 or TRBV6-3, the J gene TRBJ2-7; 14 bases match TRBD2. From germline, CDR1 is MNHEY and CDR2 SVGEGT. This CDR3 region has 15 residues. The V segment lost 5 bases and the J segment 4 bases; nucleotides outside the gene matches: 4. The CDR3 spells CASSQGLAGVYEQYF. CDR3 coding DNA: TGTGCCAGCAGTCAGGGACTAGCGGGAGTTTACGAGCAGTACTTC.

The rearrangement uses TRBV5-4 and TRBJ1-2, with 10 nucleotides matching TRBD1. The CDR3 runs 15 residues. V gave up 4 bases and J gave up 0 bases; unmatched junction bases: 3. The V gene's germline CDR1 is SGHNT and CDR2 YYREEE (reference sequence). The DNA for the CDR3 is TGTGCCAGCAGCCCAGGGACAGGGGCTAACTATGGCTACACCTTC. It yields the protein CASSPGTGANYGYTF.

The CDR3 is CASSRPTGLNYGYTF. The CDR3 bases are TGTGCCAGCAGCAGGCCGACAGGGCTTAACTATGGCTACACCTTC. The V call is TRBV5-4, the J call TRBJ1-2; 7 nucleotides agree with TRBD1. Germline V lookup: CDR1 SGHNT, CDR2 YYREEE (reference sequence). The CDR3 is made up of 15 amino acids. The trim removed 4 bases at V and 1 base at J, leaving 7 bases unmatched.

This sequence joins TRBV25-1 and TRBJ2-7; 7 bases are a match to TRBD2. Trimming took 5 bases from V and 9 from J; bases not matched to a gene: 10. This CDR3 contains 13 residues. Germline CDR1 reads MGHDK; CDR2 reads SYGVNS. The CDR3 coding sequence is TGTGCCAGCAGTATGGGGGAGGGGTCAGGGCAGTACTTC. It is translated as CASSMGEGSGQYF.

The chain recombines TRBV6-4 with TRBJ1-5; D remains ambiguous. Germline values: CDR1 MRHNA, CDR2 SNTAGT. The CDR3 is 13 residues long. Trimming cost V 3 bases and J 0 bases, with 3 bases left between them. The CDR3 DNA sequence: TGTGCCAGCAGTGAGAGTAGCAATCAGCCCCAGCATTTT. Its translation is CASSESSNQPQHF.

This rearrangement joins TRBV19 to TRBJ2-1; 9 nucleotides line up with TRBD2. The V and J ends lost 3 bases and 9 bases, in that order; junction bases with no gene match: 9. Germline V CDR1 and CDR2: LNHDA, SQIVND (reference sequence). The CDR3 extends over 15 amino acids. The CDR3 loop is CASSIFWREGGEQFF. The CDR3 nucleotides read TGTGCCAGTAGTATTTTCTGGCGGGAGGGCGGTGAGCAGTTCTTC.

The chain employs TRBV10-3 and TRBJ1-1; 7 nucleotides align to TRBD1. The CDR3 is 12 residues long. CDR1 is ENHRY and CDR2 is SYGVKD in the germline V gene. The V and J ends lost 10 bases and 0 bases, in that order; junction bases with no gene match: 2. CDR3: CATGTVNTEAFF. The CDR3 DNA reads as TGTGCCACCGGGACAGTGAACACTGAAGCTTTCTTT.